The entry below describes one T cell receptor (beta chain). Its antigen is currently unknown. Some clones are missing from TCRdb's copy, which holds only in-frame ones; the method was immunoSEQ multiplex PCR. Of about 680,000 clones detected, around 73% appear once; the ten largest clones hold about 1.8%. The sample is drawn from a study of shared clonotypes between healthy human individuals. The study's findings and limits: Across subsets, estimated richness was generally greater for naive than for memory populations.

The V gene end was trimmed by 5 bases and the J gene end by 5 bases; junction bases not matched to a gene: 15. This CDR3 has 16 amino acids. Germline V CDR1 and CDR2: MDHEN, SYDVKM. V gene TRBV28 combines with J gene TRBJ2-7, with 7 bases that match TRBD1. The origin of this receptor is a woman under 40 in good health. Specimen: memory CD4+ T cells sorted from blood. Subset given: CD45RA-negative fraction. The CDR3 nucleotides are TGTGCCAGCAGTCGCCTGACTTCGACAGGGCTCGACGAGCAGTACTTC. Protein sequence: CASSRLTSTGLDEQYF. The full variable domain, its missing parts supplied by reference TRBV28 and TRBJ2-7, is DVKVTQSSRYLVKRTGEKVFLECVQDMDHENMFWYRQDPGLGLRLIYFSYDVKMKEKGDIPEGYSVSREKKERFSLILESASTNQTSMYLCASSRLTSTGLDEQYFGPGTRLTVT.